This entry concerns a single TCR beta chain. Its specificity is not known. This specimen comes from a study of OX40 agonist ivuxolimab in advanced cancers. Findings of the study overall: On average, CD8+ T cells showed a greater number of expanded clones than CD4+. In the 0.1 to 3.0 mg/kg range, CD4+ and CD8+ blood T cells had expanded clonally by week 6.

Repertoires were generated with immunoSEQ multiplex PCR, while TCRdb's copy carries only in-frame clones and drops some. The table has tens of thousands of clones, approximately 85% seen once. Exclusion of a patient followed from autoimmune disease history or systemic immunosuppression. Peripheral blood came from all dose cohorts at three timepoints. Source: CD4+ or CD8+ T cells sorted from blood, taken in a trial of the OX40 agonist ivuxolimab. The sequence derives from an adult with an advanced solid tumor such as melanoma, head and neck, liver or kidney cancer.

As DNA, the CDR3 is TGTGCCAGCACTCTGGCCCGTGACTATGGCTACACCTTC. This gives the protein CASTLARDYGYTF. The chain has TRBV28 and TRBJ1-2; D gene uncertain. The V gene lost 7 bases and the J gene lost 3 bases, with 12 bases spanning the gap. Germline values: CDR1 MDHEN, CDR2 SYDVKM. This CDR3 is 13 amino acids long.